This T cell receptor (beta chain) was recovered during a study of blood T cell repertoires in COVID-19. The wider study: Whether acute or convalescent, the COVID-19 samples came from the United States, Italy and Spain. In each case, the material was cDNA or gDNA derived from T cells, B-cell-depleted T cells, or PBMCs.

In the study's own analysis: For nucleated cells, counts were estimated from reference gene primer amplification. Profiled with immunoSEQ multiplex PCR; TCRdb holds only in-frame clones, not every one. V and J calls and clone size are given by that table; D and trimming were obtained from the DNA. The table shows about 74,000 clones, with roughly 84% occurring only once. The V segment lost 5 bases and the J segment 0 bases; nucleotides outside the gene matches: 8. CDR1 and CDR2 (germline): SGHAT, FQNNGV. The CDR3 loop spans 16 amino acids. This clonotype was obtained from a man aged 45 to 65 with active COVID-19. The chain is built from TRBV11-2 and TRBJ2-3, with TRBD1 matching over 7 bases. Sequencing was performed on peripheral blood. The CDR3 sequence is CASSQARGPSTDTQYF. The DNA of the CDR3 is TGTGCCAGCAGCCAGGCTAGGGGGCCCAGCACAGATACGCAGTATTTT. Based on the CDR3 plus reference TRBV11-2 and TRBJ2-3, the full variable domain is EAGVAQSPRYKIIEKRQSVAFWCNPISGHATLYWYQQILGQGPKLLIQFQNNGVVDDSQLPKDRFSAERLKGVDSTLKIQPAKLEDSAVYLCASSQARGPSTDTQYFGPGTRLTVL.